The T cell receptor (beta chain) described here comes from a study of blood T cell repertoires in COVID-19. Study-wide background: Samples came from the United States, Italy and Spain, spanning acute and convalescent COVID-19. From T cells, B-cell-depleted T cells, or PBMCs came the material, which was cDNA or gDNA.

The assay was immunoSEQ multiplex PCR, and TCRdb's table has in-frame clones only and misses some. The table lists 200,000 to 250,000 clones, approximately 78% of them singletons, with roughly 8.2% in the top ten. The germline gives CDR1 SGHRS, CDR2 YFSETQ. V lost 2 bases and J lost 6; bases outside the gene matches: 3. This CDR3 has 13 residues. J is TRBJ2-7 and V is TRBV5-1, with 9 bases fitting TRBD1. The sample consisted of peripheral blood. This TCR derives from a woman of 80 years or more with COVID-19, enrolled during active disease. The CDR3 protein is CASSLGQGSEQYF. CDR3 coding DNA: TGCGCCAGCAGCTTAGGACAGGGGAGCGAGCAGTACTTC.